The present T cell receptor (beta chain) was sequenced within a study of cytomegalovirus exposure and HLA in healthy donors. Study-wide background: The 95 to 150 validation repertoires, a later analysis reported, used the same platform as the approximately 700 first-cohort repertoires.

Study-level findings and limits: Cytomegalovirus association was assigned to about 150 TCR beta chains. The finding came from a later analysis; first-cohort TCR clusters tended to co-occur in the approximately 120 validation repertoires. Reports showed the classifier diagnosing cytomegalovirus status with high specificity and sensitivity.

With regard to this clone: Antigen unknown.

TCRdb keeps only in-frame clones here, not all; method: immunoSEQ multiplex PCR. The sample holds some 240,000 clones, 70% to 90% seen once. Germline V gives CDR1 SGHAT, CDR2 FQNNGV. CDR3 length: 13 residues. V shed 6 bases and J shed 1 base, with 9 bases lying between them. The rearrangement links TRBV11-2 to TRBJ1-1; maybe TRBD1 (6 bases). The origin of this receptor is a woman in her thirties in good health and CMV-seropositive. The source material was PBMCs. The CDR3 protein is CASRKQGNTEAFF. CDR3 nucleotide sequence: TGTGCCAGCAGAAAACAGGGGAACACTGAAGCTTTCTTT.